This T cell receptor beta chain was captured in a study of blood T cell repertoires in COVID-19. Study-level background: COVID-19 samples from acute and convalescent phases originated in the United States, Italy and Spain. PBMCs, B-cell-depleted T cells, or T cells were the source of the cDNA or gDNA that made up the material.

In the study's own analysis: Reference gene primer amplification in the assay estimated nucleated cell counts. TCRdb's table, derived via immunoSEQ multiplex PCR, lists solely in-frame clones and lacks some. The V and J calls and clone size are taken from that table; D and trimming were inferred from the DNA. The sample includes about 69,000 clones, 75% to 95% seen only once; the top ten take 5% to 6.5%. V was shortened by 7 bases and J by 3 bases, with 10 bases between the two germline ends. Germline values: CDR1 MGHRA, CDR2 YSYEKL. The CDR3 extends over 13 amino acids. This clone showed up just a few times.

This rearrangement joins TRBV4-1 to TRBJ1-3, with unresolved D. The clonotype originates from a woman younger than 30 with acute or convalescent COVID-19. What was sequenced was peripheral blood. In DNA, the CDR3 is TGCGCCAGCAACTACTCGTTTGGAAACACCATATATTTT. It yields the protein CASNYSFGNTIYF.